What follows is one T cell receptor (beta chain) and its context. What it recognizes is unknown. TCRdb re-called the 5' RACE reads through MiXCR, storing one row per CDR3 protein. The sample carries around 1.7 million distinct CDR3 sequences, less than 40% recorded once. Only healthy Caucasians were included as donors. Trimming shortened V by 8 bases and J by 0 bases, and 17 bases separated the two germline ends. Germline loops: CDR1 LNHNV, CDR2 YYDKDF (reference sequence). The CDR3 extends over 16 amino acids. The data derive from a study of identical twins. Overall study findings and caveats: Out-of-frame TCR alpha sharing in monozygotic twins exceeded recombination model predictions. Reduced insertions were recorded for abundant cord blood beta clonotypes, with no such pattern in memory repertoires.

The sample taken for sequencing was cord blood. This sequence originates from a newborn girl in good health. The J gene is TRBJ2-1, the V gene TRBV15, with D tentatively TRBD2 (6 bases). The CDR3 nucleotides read TGTGCCACCGACAGAACTAGCCTGAGCTCCTACAATGAGCAGTTCTTC. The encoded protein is CATDRTSLSSYNEQFF. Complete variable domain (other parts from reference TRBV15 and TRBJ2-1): DAMVIQNPRYQVTQFGKPVTLSCSQTLNHNVMYWYQQKSSQAPKLLFHYYDKDFNNEADTPDNFQSRRPNTSFCFLDIRSPGLGDTAMYLCATDRTSLSSYNEQFFGPGTRLTVL.